This TCR beta chain was sequenced during a study of CD8+ T cells in alopecia areata. As for the study in general: The drug, oral tofacitinib, was given to treated patients at 5 to 10 mg twice daily.

Study-wide points: Resident alphabeta T cells of normal skin are also sequenced in scalp samples. In scalp, tofacitinib significantly decreased clonality and expanded CD8+ clones among the top 100.

As to this clone: What it binds is unknown.

RNA was extracted and reverse transcribed into cDNA as the sequencing template. The method was immunoSEQ multiplex PCR; TCRdb's version includes in-frame clones alone and lacks a portion of them. Counted here are 150,000 to 200,000 clones, less than 70% occurring once; the ten biggest clones make up 0.91%. The junction had 2 bases not matched to a gene; V was cut back by 4 bases and J by 4 bases. The CDR3 is 13 residues long. Germline V gene sequence: CDR1 SQVTM, CDR2 ANQGSEA. The treatment was: oral pan-JAK inhibitor, 5-10 mg twice daily. It was from alopecia areata patients that lesional scalp punch biopsies and peripheral blood were collected.

This chain links TRBV29-1 with TRBJ2-1; 9 bases align to TRBD1. This TCR derives from a human donor with alopecia areata. The starting material was CD4+ T cells sorted from blood, obtained at week 4, from a patient treated with tofacitinib. The DNA for the CDR3 is TGCAGCGTTGGACAGGGGGAATACAATGAGCAGTTCTTC. The encoded protein is CSVGQGEYNEQFF.